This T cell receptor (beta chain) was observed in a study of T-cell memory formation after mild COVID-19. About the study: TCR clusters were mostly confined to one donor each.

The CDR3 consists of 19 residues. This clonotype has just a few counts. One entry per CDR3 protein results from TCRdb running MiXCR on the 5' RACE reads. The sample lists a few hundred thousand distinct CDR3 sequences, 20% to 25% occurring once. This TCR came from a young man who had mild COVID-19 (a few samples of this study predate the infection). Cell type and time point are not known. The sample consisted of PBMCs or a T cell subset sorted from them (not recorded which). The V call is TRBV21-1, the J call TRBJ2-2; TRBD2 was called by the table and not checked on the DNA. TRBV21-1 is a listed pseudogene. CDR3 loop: CASSKCGGRADPNTGELFF. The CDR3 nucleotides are TGTGCCAGCAGCAAATGCGGGGGGAGAGCGGACCCAAACACCGGGGAGCTGTTTTTT.